Shown below are 5 T cell receptor beta chains from a single sample sequenced in a study of blood T cell repertoires in COVID-19 (dated by TCRdb to about 2020). Libraries were built with the immunoSEQ multiplex PCR assay. TCRdb took over this immuneACCESS table, retaining in-frame rearrangements with V and J assigned. Such tables are incomplete; in checked studies, under half of the missing clones stem from an unresolved V gene, and the remainder is unexplained. The sample data list under 75,000 clones, and 80% to 90% of these were observed just once. The ten top clones hold 15% to 18% of the sample. Sequencing used peripheral blood. Receptor source: a man at least 80 years old with acute or convalescent COVID-19.

V and J are TRBV4-1 and TRBJ1-2; D is perhaps TRBD1 (6 bases). CDR3 length: 16 residues. V lost 0 bases, J lost 5 bases, and 16 bases lay in between. Germline CDR1 MGHRA, CDR2 YSYEKL. CDR3 DNA: TGCGCCAGCAGCCAAGATCTGGTGGGGGCCGGATATGGCTACACCTTC. Translation gives CASSQDLVGAGYGYTF.

J is TRBJ2-2 and V is TRBV15; D is ambiguous. From germline, CDR1 is LNHNV and CDR2 YYDKDF (reference sequence). The CDR3 totals 13 residues. The V and J ends lost 0 bases and 7 bases respectively, with 6 bases between them. In nucleotides, the CDR3 is TGTGCCACCAGCAGAGACTTCCGCGGGGAGCTGTTTTTT. Residues: CATSRDFRGELFF.

The V call is TRBV2, the J call TRBJ2-1, with 12 nucleotides matching TRBD2. V was clipped by 5 bases and J by 9 bases; unmatched bases: 8. Looked up from germline, CDR1 is SNHLY and CDR2 is FYNNEI. This CDR3 region has 15 residues. The CDR3 nucleotides read TGTGCCAGCAGTCCTAGCGGGGGGGACCTCGGTGAGCAGTTCTTC. This gives the protein CASSPSGGDLGEQFF.

The chain is built from TRBV5-1 and TRBJ2-7; TRBD1 aligns across 7 bases. The CDR3 sequence is 14 residues long. Germline V gene lookup returns CDR1 SGHRS and CDR2 YFSETQ. Unmatched junction bases numbered 4, after V lost 2 bases and J lost 2 bases. CDR3 region: CASSLGQETYEQYF. The CDR3 DNA sequence: TGCGCCAGCAGCTTAGGACAGGAGACCTACGAGCAGTACTTC. Supplemented by reference TRBV5-1 and TRBJ2-7, the full variable domain reads KAGVTQTPRYLIKTRGQQVTLSCSPISGHRSVSWYQQTPGQGLQFLFEYFSETQRNKGNFPGRFSGRQFSNSRSEMNVSTLELGDSALYLCASSLGQETYEQYFGPGTRLTVT.

This clone was counted many times. The chain combines TRBV14 with TRBJ2-7; TRBD2 aligns across 7 bases. This CDR3 contains 15 residues. J was trimmed by 0 bases and V by 5 bases; bases with no gene match: 7. Germline V gene lookup returns CDR1 SGHDN and CDR2 FVKESK. DNA for the CDR3: TGTGCCAGCAGCTCCCTCGGCGGGAGCTCCTACGAGCAGTACTTC. Translated, it gives CASSSLGGSSYEQYF.